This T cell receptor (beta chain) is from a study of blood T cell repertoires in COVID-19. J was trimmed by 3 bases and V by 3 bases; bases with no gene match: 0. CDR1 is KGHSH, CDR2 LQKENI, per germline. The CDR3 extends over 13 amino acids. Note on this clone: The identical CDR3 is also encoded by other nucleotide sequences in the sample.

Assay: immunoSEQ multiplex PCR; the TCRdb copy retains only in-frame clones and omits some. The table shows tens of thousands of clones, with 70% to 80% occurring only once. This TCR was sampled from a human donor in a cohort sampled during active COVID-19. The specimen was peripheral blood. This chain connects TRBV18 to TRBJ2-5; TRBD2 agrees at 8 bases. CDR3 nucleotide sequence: TGTGCCAGCTCACCGGGACTAGAAGAGACCCAGTACTTC. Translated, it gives CASSPGLEETQYF. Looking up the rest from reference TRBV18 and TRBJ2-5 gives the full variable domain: NAGVMQNPRHLVRRRGQEARLRCSPMKGHSHVYWYRQLPEEGLKFMVYLQKENIIDESGMPKERFSAEFPKEGPSILRIQQVVRGDSAAYFCASSPGLEETQYFGPGTRLLVL.